The 9 T cell receptor beta chains reported below all come from one sample, sequenced in a study of CDR3 diversity in severe acne. TCRdb reanalysed the PCR reads using MiXCR and keeps one entry per CDR3 protein. The table lists about 85,000 distinct CDR3 sequences, 48% of them singletons, with 10% in the top ten. The specimen was blood. These receptors all come from a male donor in good health, serving as a control.

This clonotype was observed a handful of times. The CDR3 spells CSARRGASTDTQYF. The CDR3 DNA reads TGCAGTGCTAGGCGGGGGGCCTCCACAGATACGCAGTATTTT. This chain links TRBV20-1 with TRBJ2-3, with 8 bases lining up with TRBD2. Germline-derived CDR1 and CDR2 are DFQATT and SNEGSKA (reference sequence). This CDR3 region has 14 residues. V trimming: 3 bases; J trimming: 2 bases; junction bases outside the gene matches: 4.

The rearrangement joins TRBV19 to TRBJ2-6; 8 bases align to TRBD1. The junction had 6 bases not matched to a gene; V was cut back by 1 base and J by 1 base. CDR3 length: 18 residues. The germline gives CDR1 LNHDA, CDR2 SQIVND (reference sequence). Here the CDR3 DNA reads TGTGCCAGTAGTATAGTCACAGGGGGTCGTTCTGGGGCCAACGTCCTGACTTTC. This translates into CASSIVTGGRSGANVLTF.

This chain links TRBV7-6 with TRBJ1-1, with D perhaps TRBD1 (6 bases). V was trimmed by 4 bases and J by 1 base, leaving 13 bases between them. This CDR3 spans 15 amino acids. Germline V lookup: CDR1 SGHVS, CDR2 FNYEAQ. As DNA, the CDR3 is TGTGCCAGCAGCTCATTTCCGACAGGGAACACTGAAGCTTTCTTT. It specifies CASSSFPTGNTEAFF.

This clonotype was observed many times. The chain links TRBV2 to TRBJ1-5, with D uncertain. In germline, CDR1 is SNHLY, CDR2 FYNNEI. Between the trimmed V and J ends, which lost 7 bases and 4 bases, there was a span of 11 bases. This CDR3 is built from 13 residues. The CDR3 bases are TGTGCCAGCACACGGGAAGTAAATCAGCCCCAGCATTTT. It yields the protein CASTREVNQPQHF.

On this clonotype itself: The junction and the germline gene differ at one end; a read error may be behind it. V is TRBV7-3 and J is TRBJ1-5, with D possibly matching TRBD1 (5 bases). Germline V CDR1 and CDR2: SGHTA, FQGTGA. The CDR3 has 13 residues. CDR3 sequence (DNA): TGTGCTAGCAGCTTAGTCAGGGAGGAGGCCCAGCATTTT. Its protein product is CASSLVREEAQHF.

This chain's CDR3 is CASSIGGAYNEQYF. The CDR3 region has the DNA TGTGCCAGTAGTATCGGCGGGGCCTATAACGAGCAGTACTTC. J is TRBJ2-7 and V is TRBV19; D perhaps matches TRBD2 (6 bases). The CDR3 is 14 residues long. The germline V gene encodes CDR1 LNHDA and CDR2 SQIVND (reference sequence). Trimming took off 3 bases at V and 5 bases at J, with 14 bases between the two ends.

The chain carries TRBV6-6 and TRBJ2-5, with D maybe TRBD1 (6 bases). V gave up 8 bases and J gave up 1 base, with 8 bases separating them. The CDR3 is made up of 12 amino acids. Germline V gives CDR1 MNHNY, CDR2 SVGAGI (reference sequence). The DNA for the CDR3 is TGTGCCAGCCAGGGGTCCCAAGAGACCCAGTACTTC. It codes for CASQGSQETQYF.

This clonotype was observed a few times. V and J are TRBV20-1 and TRBJ2-5; TRBD2 aligns across 13 bases. The junction had 6 bases not matched to a gene; V was cut back by 3 bases and J by 5 bases. The V gene's germline CDR1 is DFQATT and CDR2 SNEGSKA (reference sequence). The CDR3 sequence is 15 residues long. The CDR3 DNA reads TGCAGTGCTAGTAAACTAGCGGGGGGGCGGGAGACCCAGTACTTC. Residues: CSASKLAGGRETQYF.

V usage is TRBV7-2 and J usage is TRBJ2-7; D is unresolved. The CDR3 runs to 12 residues. Germline CDR1 reads SGHTA; CDR2 reads FQGNSA. Trimming left V 2 bases short and J 5 bases short, with 7 bases between. The CDR3 reads CASSLTFHEQYF. In DNA form, the CDR3 reads TGTGCCAGCAGCTTAACGTTCCACGAGCAGTACTTC. The whole variable domain, filled in from reference TRBV7-2 and TRBJ2-7, reads GAGVSQSPSNKVTEKGKDVELRCDPISGHTALYWYRQSLGQGLEFLIYFQGNSAPDKSGLPSDRFSAERTGGSVSTLTIQRTQQEDSAVYLCASSLTFHEQYFGPGTRLTVT.